This is a list of T cell receptor beta chains from one sample in a study of T cell responses to AZD1222 COVID-19 vaccine. This table comes from immunoSEQ multiplex PCR, and its TCRdb copy is limited to in-frame clones, with some not included. Of 110,000 to 150,000 clones listed, nearly 95% are singletons. This specimen consisted of peripheral blood, obtained on day 0 of AZD1222 vaccination. These receptors were taken from an adult in good health. Each CDR3 is given with its conserved first and last residue. The order of the fields is V gene, clone size, D gene, J gene, CDR3 DNA, CDR3 protein. D genes are given only for firm matches. The size field is filled for only some rows; it gives once, few, many or a size class.

TRBV5-4,.,TRBD1,TRBJ2-7,TGTGCCAGCAGCTTCCCGGGACAGTCCTACGAGCAGTACTTC,CASSFPGQSYEQYF
TRBV5-1,.,.,TRBJ2-7,TGCGCCAGCAGCTTGGAGTCTAGGCTCTACGAGCAGTACTTC,CASSLESRLYEQYF
TRBV6-5,.,.,TRBJ1-2,TGTGCCAGCAGTTATTGGGGGGATCAGGACTATGGCTACACCTTC,CASSYWGDQDYGYTF
TRBV27,.,.,TRBJ1-6,TGTGCCAGCAGTTTCGGGTATTACAATTCACCCCTCCACTTT,CASSFGYYNSPLHF
TRBV6-5,.,.,TRBJ1-5,TGTGCCAGCAGGGGTACATTTAGCAATCAGCCCCAGCATTTT,CASRGTFSNQPQHF
TRBV7-9,.,.,TRBJ2-5,TGTGCCAGCAGCGGACAAGGCGCGGAGACCCAGTACTTC,CASSGQGAETQYF
TRBV2,.,TRBD2,TRBJ2-2,TGTGCCAGCAGTAGACTAGCGGGGAACACCGGGGAGCTGTTTTTT,CASSRLAGNTGELFF
TRBV19,.,.,TRBJ1-4,TGTGCCAGTAGTAGGGCCGGGGAACCTACAACTAATGAAAAACTGTTTTTT,CASSRAGEPTTNEKLFF
TRBV3-1/TRBV3-2,.,.,TRBJ1-6,TGTGCCAGCAGCCAAGATGCTTCACCCCTCCACTTT,CASSQDASPLHF
TRBV6-5,once,TRBD2,TRBJ2-1,TGTGCCAGCATCGGACTAGCGGGAGTTGAGCAGTTCTTC,CASIGLAGVEQFF
TRBV14,.,TRBD2,TRBJ2-3,TGTGCCAGCAGCCAAGTAGCGGGAGGCACAGATACGCAGTATTTT,CASSQVAGGTDTQYF
TRBV11-2,.,.,TRBJ2-7,TGTGCCAGCAGCTCGTTTTCACTCGACGGATACGAGCAGTACTTC,CASSSFSLDGYEQYF
TRBV19,.,.,TRBJ2-1,TGTGCCAGTAGTATAGATCACAGGCGTCAATTTGACAATGAGCAGTTCTTC,CASSIDHRRQFDNEQFF
TRBV5-4,.,.,TRBJ2-1,TGTGCCAGCAGCACCCCTGCCAAGGCCAATGAGCAGTTCTTC,CASSTPAKANEQFF
TRBV11-2,.,.,TRBJ2-2,TGTGCCAGCAGTCTAAATCCCGACAGCACCGGGGAGCTGTTTTTT,CASSLNPDSTGELFF
TRBV5-1,.,TRBD2,TRBJ2-2,TGCGCCAGCAGCTGGATAGCGGGAGCCGGGGAGCTGTTTTTT,CASSWIAGAGELFF
TRBV5-4,.,TRBD2,TRBJ2-3,TGTGCCAGCCGGACTAGCGGGACCACAGATACGCAGTATTTT,CASRTSGTTDTQYF
TRBV28,.,.,TRBJ1-5,TGTGCCAGCAGTTTTGATAGCAATCAGCCCCAGCATTTT,CASSFDSNQPQHF
TRBV30,.,.,TRBJ2-7,TGTGCCTGGAACTCCGGACAGTCCTACGAGCAGTACTTC,CAWNSGQSYEQYF
TRBV5-8,.,.,TRBJ2-1,TGTGCCAGCAGCCCACAGGGAAGTAATGAGCAGTTCTTC,CASSPQGSNEQFF
TRBV9,.,.,TRBJ1-5,TGTGCCAGCAGCAAGGGACCGACCAACAATCAGCCCCAGCATTTT,CASSKGPTNNQPQHF
TRBV27,.,.,TRBJ2-7,TGTGCCAGCAGGCCCCGCAGTGAGGACTACTACGAGCAGTACTTC,CASRPRSEDYYEQYF
TRBV7-8,.,.,TRBJ1-1,TGTGCCAGCAGCCCCCGACGGGTGGGGAACACTGAAGCTTTCTTT,CASSPRRVGNTEAFF
TRBV19,.,TRBD2,TRBJ2-7,TGTGCCAGTAGTATAATCCGGACTAGCGGGAGTGAAAGCTACGAGCAGTACTTC,CASSIIRTSGSESYEQYF
TRBV19,.,TRBD1,TRBJ1-2,TGTGCCACCCAGGACAGGCCTCGGGGCTACACCTTC,CATQDRPRGYTF
TRBV5-4,few,TRBD2,TRBJ2-7,TGTGCCAGCAGCTTGAAAGCGGGAGGGTACGAGCAGTACTTC,CASSLKAGGYEQYF
TRBV4-1,.,TRBD2,TRBJ2-5,TGCGCCAGCAGCCAACAAGCGGGAATGGGGGAGACCCAGTACTTC,CASSQQAGMGETQYF
TRBV27,.,.,TRBJ1-4,TGTGCCAGCAGTTTATCCAGTACAACTAATGAAAAACTGTTTTTT,CASSLSSTTNEKLFF
TRBV5-1,.,.,TRBJ2-2,TGCGCCAGCAGCTTTTCAGGGGCTGAAACCGGGGAGCTGTTTTTT,CASSFSGAETGELFF
TRBV18,.,.,TRBJ1-1,TGTGCCAGCTCACCACCGAAGGGGCGGAACACTGAAGCTTTCTTT,CASSPPKGRNTEAFF
TRBV5-1,.,.,TRBJ1-2,TGCGCCAGCGCATTGGAGTCTACTATTGGGGGAATCTATGGCTACACCTTC,CASALESTIGGIYGYTF
TRBV9,.,TRBD1,TRBJ2-7,TGTGCCAGCAGTGCCCGGGACAGTGCCTACGAGCAGTACTTC,CASSARDSAYEQYF
TRBV27,.,.,TRBJ1-2,TGTGCCAGCAGTCTCCGTAGGTCGTCCTATGGCTACACCTTC,CASSLRRSSYGYTF
TRBV5-6,.,TRBD1,TRBJ1-4,TGTGCCAGCAGCTTTAACAGGGGAACCGAAAAACTGTTTTTT,CASSFNRGTEKLFF
TRBV7-8,few,TRBD1,TRBJ2-5,TGTGCCAGCAGCTTCCCTAGGACAGGTCCGAGAGAGACCCAGTACTTC,CASSFPRTGPRETQYF
TRBV12-3/TRBV12-4,.,.,TRBJ2-1,TGTGCCAGCAGTTGCGCAGGTGAGCAGTTCTTC,CASSCAGEQFF
TRBV5-4,.,.,TRBJ1-6,TGTGCCAGCAGCTTGGCAGACTCCTATAATTCACCCCTCCACTTT,CASSLADSYNSPLHF
TRBV15,.,.,TRBJ1-2,TGTGCCACCAGCAGTGGCGGGGAGGGGTCTTACTATGGCTACACCTTC,CATSSGGEGSYYGYTF
TRBV28,.,.,TRBJ2-7,TGTGCCAGCAGTTTTGGGGGGCTGACCGAGCAGTACTTC,CASSFGGLTEQYF
TRBV29-1,.,TRBD2,TRBJ2-7,TGCAGCGTTGGTTGGGCGGGAGGTACCTACGAGCAGTACTTC,CSVGWAGGTYEQYF
TRBV6-5,.,TRBD1,TRBJ1-2,TGTGCCAGCAGTTCCTTCGGAGGGGGCGACTATGGCTACACCTTC,CASSSFGGGDYGYTF
TRBV27,.,.,TRBJ2-7,TGTGCCAGCAGTTTTGAGAGGGACTACGAGCAGTACTTC,CASSFERDYEQYF
TRBV6-5,once,.,TRBJ1-1,TGTGCCAGCAGTTACACCAACTTGAACACTGAAGCTTTCTTT,CASSYTNLNTEAFF